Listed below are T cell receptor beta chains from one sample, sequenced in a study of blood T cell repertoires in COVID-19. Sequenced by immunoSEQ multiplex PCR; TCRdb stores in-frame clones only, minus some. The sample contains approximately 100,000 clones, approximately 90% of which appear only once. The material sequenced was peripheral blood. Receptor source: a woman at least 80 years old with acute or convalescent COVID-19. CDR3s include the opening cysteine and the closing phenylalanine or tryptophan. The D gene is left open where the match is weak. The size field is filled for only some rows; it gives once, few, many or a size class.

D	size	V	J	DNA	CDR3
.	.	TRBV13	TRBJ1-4	TGTGCCAGCAGCCTGACCTCACCGACAGGACACCTTAATGAAAAACTGTTTTTT	CASSLTSPTGHLNEKLFF
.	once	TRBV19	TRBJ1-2	TGTGCCAGTAGTATCGTCCCAGGGTCTGGCTACACCTTC	CASSIVPGSGYTF
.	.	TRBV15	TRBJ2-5	TGTGCGAAAGAGGACAGCACAGAGACCCAGTACTTC	CAKEDSTETQYF
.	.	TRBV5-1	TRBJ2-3	TGCGCCAGCAGCCCCGGACTAAGCACAGATACGCAGTATTTT	CASSPGLSTDTQYF
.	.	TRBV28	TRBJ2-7	TGTGCCAGCAGTTCCCTAGGACAGAAAGGCTCCTACGAGCAGTACTTC	CASSSLGQKGSYEQYF
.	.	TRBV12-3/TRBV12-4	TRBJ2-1	TGTGCCAGCAGTTTTAGTGGTGAGCAGTTCTTC	CASSFSGEQFF
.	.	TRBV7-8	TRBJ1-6	TGTGCCAGCAGCCCTGACCGGACGATTTCACGGAGGGAACGAATCTCCTATAATTCACCCCTCCACTTT	CASSPDRTISRRERISYNSPLHF
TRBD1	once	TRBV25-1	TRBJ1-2	TGTGCCAGCAGCAACCCCCGGACAGGGATCGATAACTATGGCTACACCTTC	CASSNPRTGIDNYGYTF
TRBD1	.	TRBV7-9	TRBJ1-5	TGTGCCAGCAGCTTAGTTGGGACAGGCCATCAGCCCCAGCATTTT	CASSLVGTGHQPQHF
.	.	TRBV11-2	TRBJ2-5	TGTGCCAGCAGCTTAGTTCGCGGATCAGGGGAGACCCAGTACTTC	CASSLVRGSGETQYF